This record concerns one T cell receptor beta chain sequence. Which antigen it targets is not known. One end of the junction varies from germline; a read error may be responsible. Library prep was done by multiplex PCR. For sequencing, an Illumina HiSeq 4000 was employed. CDR3 regions were amplified by Arm-PCR with iRepertoire HTBI primers to construct TCR beta libraries. Gel purification was performed on PCR products prior to sequencing. Regarding the original processing steps: Across samples, fewer than 70 TRBV and 15 or so TRBJ segments were identified and used for gene usage analysis of CDR3 amino acid clonotypes. COPE and FqMerger were used to merge filtered high-quality paired reads into contigs. BLAST was used to align contigs to IMGT TRBV, TRBD and TRBJ reference genes, and CDR3 was defined according to IMGT. Highly expanded clones were defined as clonotypes with a frequency above 0.1%. Repertoire diversity was measured by Shannon entropy, and V-J evenness by the Gini coefficient. Clonotypes shared by more than one individual were considered public. The public sequencing data were trimmed at Q25 with fastp and processed into clonotypes with MiXCR by TCRdb, which kept only in-frame beta chains. All rows with the same CDR3 protein become a single entry with the most common DNA and genes. TCRdb, not the original authors, processed these V and J calls. This sample has under 350,000 distinct CDR3 sequences in its table, and 22% of those were observed once. More than 50% of the sample goes to the ten largest clones.

Its CDR3 holds 14 amino acids, cysteine through phenylalanine. Only the CDR3 DNA is retained, 42 bases long and in frame from the first base. Based on the germline V gene, the CDR1 and CDR2 sequences are SGHTA and FQGNSA. The entry originates in a study of regulatory T cells in long-lasting Graves disease (dated by TCRdb to about 2021). Background on the whole study: Persistent Graves' disease was defined as persistently positive TSH receptor autoantibodies together with antithyroid drug treatment for over 5 years. This study used TCR sequencing and RNA sequencing of peripheral blood to compare persistent Graves' disease patients against newly diagnosed Graves' disease patients. The study was conducted in China and was registered as a clinical trial. A total of about 33 samples underwent TCR sequencing, from about 13 patients with persistent Graves' disease and 20 patients with newly diagnosed Graves' disease. On average, persistent Graves' disease patients in the clinical cohort had been on antithyroid drugs for about 10.3 years.

Study-wide conclusions, independent of this receptor: The study examined only peripheral blood because the primary lesion, thyroid tissue, could not be accessed. TRBV28, TRBJ1-2 and TRBJ2-5 were preferentially used in persistent disease, while TRBV20-1 and TRBJ2-1 were favored in newly diagnosed disease. Only the TCR beta chain was sequenced and analyzed. Compared with newly diagnosed patients, persistent Graves' disease patients had lower TCR Shannon entropy and fewer highly expanded clones, which suggests clonal expansion. Patients with persistent disease shared more public clonotypes (around 3,000) than newly diagnosed patients did (more than 900). The small sample size was acknowledged by the authors as a limitation that may reduce accuracy.

Reading the label with the study, this specimen's time point is: persistent/refractory GD, antithyroid drugs over 5 years with positive TRAb. For both TCR sequencing and RNA sequencing, RNA was extracted from PBMCs using TRIzol. The diagnosis of Graves' disease followed American Thyroid Association guidelines. The patients came from an endocrinology department in Xi'an, China. From each patient, approximately 10 milliliters of peripheral blood was collected into an EDTA anticoagulant tube. Ficoll Paque Plus density gradient separation was used to isolate PBMCs, and no further T cell sorting was performed. An Agilent 2100 Bioanalyzer and agarose gel were used to check RNA quality, while a NanoDrop 2000 measured RNA concentration.

The rearrangement combines TRBV7-2 with TRBJ2-2; the D gene is perhaps TRBD1, on 5 matching bases. This TCR was recovered from a female donor with Graves disease. Here the sequenced sample was peripheral blood mononuclear cells (PBMCs), taken when the disease was refractory, from a patient treated with antithyroid drugs. The CDR3 sequence is CASNLRQSDGELFF. The base sequence is TGTGCCAGCAACTTACGACAGTCGGACGGGGAGCTGTTTTTT.